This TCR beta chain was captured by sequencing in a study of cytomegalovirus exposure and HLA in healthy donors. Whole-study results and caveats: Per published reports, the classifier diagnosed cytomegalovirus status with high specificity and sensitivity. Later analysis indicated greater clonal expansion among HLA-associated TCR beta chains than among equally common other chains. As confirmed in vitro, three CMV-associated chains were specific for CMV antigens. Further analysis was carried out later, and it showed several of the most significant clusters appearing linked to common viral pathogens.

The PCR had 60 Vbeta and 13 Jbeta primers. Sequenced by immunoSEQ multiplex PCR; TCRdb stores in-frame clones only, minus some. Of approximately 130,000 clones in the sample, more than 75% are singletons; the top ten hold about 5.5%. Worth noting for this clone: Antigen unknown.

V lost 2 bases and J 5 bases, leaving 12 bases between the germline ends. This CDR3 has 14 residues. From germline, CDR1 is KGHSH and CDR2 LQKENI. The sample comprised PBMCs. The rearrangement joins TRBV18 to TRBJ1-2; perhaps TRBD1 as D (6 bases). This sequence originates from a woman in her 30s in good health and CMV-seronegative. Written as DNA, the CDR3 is TGTGCCAGCTCACCAGAGACAGGTCTTTATGGCTACACCTTC. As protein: CASSPETGLYGYTF.